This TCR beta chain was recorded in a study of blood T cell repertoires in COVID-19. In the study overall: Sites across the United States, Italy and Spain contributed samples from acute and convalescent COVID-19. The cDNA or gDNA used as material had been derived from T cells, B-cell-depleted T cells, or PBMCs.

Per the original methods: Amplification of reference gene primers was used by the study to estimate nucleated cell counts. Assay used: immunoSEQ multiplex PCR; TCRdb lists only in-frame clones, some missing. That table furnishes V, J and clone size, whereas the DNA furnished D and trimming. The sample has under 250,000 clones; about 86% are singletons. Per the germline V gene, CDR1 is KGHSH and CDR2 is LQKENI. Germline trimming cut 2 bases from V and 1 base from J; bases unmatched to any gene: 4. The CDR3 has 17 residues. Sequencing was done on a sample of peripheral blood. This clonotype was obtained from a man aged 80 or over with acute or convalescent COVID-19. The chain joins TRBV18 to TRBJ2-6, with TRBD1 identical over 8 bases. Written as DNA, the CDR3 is TGTGCCAGCTCACCAGGGACAGGTAGGTCTGGGGCCAACGTCCTGACTTTC. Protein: CASSPGTGRSGANVLTF.